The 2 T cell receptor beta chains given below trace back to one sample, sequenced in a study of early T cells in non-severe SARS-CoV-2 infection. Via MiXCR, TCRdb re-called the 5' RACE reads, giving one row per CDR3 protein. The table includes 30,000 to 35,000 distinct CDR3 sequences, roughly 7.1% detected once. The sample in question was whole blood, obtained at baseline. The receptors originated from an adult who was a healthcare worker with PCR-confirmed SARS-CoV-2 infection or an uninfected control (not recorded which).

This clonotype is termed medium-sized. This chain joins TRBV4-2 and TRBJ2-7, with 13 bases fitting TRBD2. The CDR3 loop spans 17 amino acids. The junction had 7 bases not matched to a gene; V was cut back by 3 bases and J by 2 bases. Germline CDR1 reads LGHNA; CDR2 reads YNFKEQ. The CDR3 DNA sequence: TGTGCCAGCAGCCACACCTTGACTAGCGGGAGGCCCTACGAGCAGTACGTC. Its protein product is CASSHTLTSGRPYEQYV.

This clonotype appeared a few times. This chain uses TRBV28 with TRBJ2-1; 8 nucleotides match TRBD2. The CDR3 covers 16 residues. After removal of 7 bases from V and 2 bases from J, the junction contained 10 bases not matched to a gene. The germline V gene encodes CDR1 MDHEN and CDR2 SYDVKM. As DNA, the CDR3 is TGTGCCAGCACAGCGGGAGTTGGGTTGGCCTACAATGAGCAGTTCTTC. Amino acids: CASTAGVGLAYNEQFF.